This TCR beta chain appears in the sequencing data of a study of T cell repertoires in cytomegalovirus infection. Study background: Alongside well-studied HLA-B-restricted CMV epitopes, recently identified HLA-C-restricted CMV epitopes were also used. The study's findings and limits: Carriage of CMV together with the relevant HLA was identifiable through cumulative public TCR beta family frequency. Clonotype analysis showed dominance of the ex vivo response by HLA-C-restricted CMV-specific TCR beta clonotypes.

Germline values: CDR1 MNHNY, CDR2 SVGAGI (reference sequence). V lost 2 bases and J 0 bases, leaving 14 bases between the germline ends. The CDR3 has 17 amino acids. TCRdb reprocessed the reads with MiXCR, giving one entry per CDR3 protein. The sample has fewer than 950,000 distinct CDR3 sequences, around a third seen once. Points on this clonotype: No antigen is known for it.

The sample in question was cultured CD8+ T cells from PBMCs, obtained from culture after CMV antigen stimulation. The receptor was derived from a human donor in good health (CMV status not recorded). Some clones in this sample may be carry-over from other donors' samples. The gene calls are TRBV6-6 and TRBJ2-1, with D maybe TRBD1 (5 bases). The CDR3 loop reads CASSYGAPGSSYNEQFF. In DNA form, the CDR3 reads TGTGCCAGCAGTTACGGGGCCCCGGGTAGCTCCTACAATGAGCAGTTCTTC.